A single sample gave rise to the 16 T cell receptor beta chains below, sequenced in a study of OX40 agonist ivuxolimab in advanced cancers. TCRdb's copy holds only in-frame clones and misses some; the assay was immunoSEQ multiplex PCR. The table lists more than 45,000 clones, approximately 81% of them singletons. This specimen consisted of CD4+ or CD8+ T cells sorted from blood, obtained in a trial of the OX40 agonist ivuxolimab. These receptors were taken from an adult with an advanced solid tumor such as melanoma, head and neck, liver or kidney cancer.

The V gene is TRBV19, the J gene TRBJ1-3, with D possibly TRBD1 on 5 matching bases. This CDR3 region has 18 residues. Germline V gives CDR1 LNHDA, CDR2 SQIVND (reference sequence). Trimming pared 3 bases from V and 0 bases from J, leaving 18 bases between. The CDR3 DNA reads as TGTGCCAGTAGTATGGGGGGAAGGCCACAGCACTCTGGAAACACCATATATTTT. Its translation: CASSMGGRPQHSGNTIYF.

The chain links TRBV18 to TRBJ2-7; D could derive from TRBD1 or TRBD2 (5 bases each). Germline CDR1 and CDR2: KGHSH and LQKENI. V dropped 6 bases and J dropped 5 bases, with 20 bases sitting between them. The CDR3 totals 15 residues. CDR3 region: CASSPSLTGHDEQYF. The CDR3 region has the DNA TGTGCCAGCTCGCCCAGTCTGACGGGGCACGACGAGCAGTACTTC.

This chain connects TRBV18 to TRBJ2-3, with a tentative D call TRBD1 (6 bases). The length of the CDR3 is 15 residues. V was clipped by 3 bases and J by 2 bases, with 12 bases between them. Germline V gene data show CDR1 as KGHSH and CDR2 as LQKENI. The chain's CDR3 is CASSPGQIYTDTQYF. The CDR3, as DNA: TGTGCCAGCTCACCCGGACAGATTTACACAGATACGCAGTATTTT.

The CDR3 protein is CASSSGQEVSEAFF. The CDR3 DNA follows: TGTGCCAGCAGCTCGGGACAGGAAGTCTCTGAAGCTTTCTTT. This chain uses TRBV11-3 with TRBJ1-1, with 8 bases fitting TRBD1. Germline trimming cut 4 bases from V and 6 bases from J; bases unmatched to any gene: 7. This CDR3 has 14 amino acids. Germline values: CDR1 SGHNT, CDR2 YENEEA. Full variable domain (rest looked up from reference TRBV11-3 and TRBJ1-1): EAGVVQSPRYKIIEKKQPVAFWCNPISGHNTLYWYLQNLGQGPELLIRYENEEAVDDSQLPKDRFSAERLKGVDSTLKIQPAELGDSAVYLCASSSGQEVSEAFFGQGTRLTVV.

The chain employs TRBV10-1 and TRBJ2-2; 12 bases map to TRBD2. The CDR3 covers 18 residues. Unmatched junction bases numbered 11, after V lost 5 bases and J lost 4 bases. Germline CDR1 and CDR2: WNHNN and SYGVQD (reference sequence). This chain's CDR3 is CASSSTSGRFSGTGELFF. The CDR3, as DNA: TGCGCCAGCAGTTCGACTAGCGGGAGATTTTCAGGCACCGGGGAGCTGTTTTTT.

CDR3 protein: CASSPDSQETQYF. The DNA for the CDR3 is TGTGCCAGCAGCCCGGACAGTCAAGAGACCCAGTACTTC. The chain is built from TRBV11-2 and TRBJ2-5; D perhaps matches TRBD1 (6 bases). Trimming took off 5 bases at V and 2 bases at J, with 9 bases between the two ends. Germline lookup yields CDR1 SGHAT and CDR2 FQNNGV. The CDR3 spans 13 residues.

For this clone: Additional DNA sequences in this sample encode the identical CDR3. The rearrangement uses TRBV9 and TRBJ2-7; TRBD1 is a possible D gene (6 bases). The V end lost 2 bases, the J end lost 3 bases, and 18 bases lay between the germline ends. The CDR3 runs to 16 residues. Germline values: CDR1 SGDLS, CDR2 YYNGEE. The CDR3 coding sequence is TGTGCCAGCAGCGTCAAACAGGGTGAGGCAATCTACGAGCAGTACTTC. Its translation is CASSVKQGEAIYEQYF.

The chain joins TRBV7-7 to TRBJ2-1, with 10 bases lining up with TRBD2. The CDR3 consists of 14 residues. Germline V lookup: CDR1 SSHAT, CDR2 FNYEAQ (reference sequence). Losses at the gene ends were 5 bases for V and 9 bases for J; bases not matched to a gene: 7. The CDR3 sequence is CASSRGTSASEQFF. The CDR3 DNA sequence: TGTGCCAGCAGCCGCGGGACTAGCGCTTCTGAGCAGTTCTTC.

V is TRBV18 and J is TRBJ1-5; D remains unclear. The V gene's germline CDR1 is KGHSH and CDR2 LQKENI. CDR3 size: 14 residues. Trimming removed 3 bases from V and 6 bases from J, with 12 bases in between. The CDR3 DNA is TGTGCCAGCTCACCCTCGGGGATTCCTCAGCCCCAGCATTTT. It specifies CASSPSGIPQPQHF.

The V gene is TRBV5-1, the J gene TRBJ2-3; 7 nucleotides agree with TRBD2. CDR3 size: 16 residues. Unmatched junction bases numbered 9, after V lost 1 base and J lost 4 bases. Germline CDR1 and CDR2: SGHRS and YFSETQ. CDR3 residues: CASSLKLASFADTQYF. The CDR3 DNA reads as TGCGCCAGCAGCTTGAAACTAGCGAGTTTCGCAGATACGCAGTATTTT.

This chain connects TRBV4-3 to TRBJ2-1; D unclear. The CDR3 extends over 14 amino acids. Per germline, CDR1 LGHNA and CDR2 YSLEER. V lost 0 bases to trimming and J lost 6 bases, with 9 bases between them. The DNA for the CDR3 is TGCGCCAGCAGCCAAGATAATCGCGGCAATGAGCAGTTCTTC. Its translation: CASSQDNRGNEQFF.

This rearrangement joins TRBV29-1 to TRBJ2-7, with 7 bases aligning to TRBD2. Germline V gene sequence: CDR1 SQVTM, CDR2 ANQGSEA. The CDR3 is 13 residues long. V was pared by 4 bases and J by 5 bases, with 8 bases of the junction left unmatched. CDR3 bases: TGCAGCGTTGCGGCGGGAGCCCCCCACGAGCAGTACTTC. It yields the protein CSVAAGAPHEQYF.

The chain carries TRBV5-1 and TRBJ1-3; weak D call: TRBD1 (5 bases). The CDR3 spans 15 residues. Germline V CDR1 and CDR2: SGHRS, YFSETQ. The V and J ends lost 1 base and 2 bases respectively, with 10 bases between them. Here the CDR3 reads CASSLQGMAGNTIYF. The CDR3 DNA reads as TGCGCCAGCAGCTTGCAGGGAATGGCTGGAAACACCATATATTTT.

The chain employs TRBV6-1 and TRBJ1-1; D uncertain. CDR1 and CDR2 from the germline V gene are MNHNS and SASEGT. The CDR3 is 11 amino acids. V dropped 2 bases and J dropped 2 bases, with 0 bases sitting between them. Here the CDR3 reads CASSENTEAFF. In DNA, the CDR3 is TGTGCCAGCAGTGAAAACACTGAAGCTTTCTTT.

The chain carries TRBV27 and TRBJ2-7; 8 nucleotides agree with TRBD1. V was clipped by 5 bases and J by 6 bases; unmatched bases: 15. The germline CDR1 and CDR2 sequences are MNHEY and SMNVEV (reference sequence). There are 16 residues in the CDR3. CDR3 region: CASSPKPRTGKSEQYF. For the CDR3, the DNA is TGTGCCAGCAGTCCCAAACCCCGGACAGGGAAAAGCGAGCAGTACTTC.

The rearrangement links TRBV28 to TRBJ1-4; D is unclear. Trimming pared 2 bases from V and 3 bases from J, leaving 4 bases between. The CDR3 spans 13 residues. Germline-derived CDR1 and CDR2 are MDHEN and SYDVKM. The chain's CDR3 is CASSLRPNEKLFF. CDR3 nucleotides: TGTGCCAGCAGTTTACGGCCTAATGAAAAACTGTTTTTT.